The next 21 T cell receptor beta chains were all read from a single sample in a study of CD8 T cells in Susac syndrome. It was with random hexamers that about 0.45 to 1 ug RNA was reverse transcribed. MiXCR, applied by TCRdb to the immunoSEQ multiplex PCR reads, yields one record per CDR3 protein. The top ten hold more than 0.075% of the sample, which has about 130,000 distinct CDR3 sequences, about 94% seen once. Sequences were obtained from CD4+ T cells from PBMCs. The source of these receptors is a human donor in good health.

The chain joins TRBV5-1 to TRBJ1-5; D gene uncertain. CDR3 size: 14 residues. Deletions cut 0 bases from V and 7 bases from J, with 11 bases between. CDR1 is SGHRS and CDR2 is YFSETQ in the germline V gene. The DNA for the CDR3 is TGCGCCAGCAGCTTGGATGGTTCCGGGCAGCCCCAGCATTTT. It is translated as CASSLDGSGQPQHF.

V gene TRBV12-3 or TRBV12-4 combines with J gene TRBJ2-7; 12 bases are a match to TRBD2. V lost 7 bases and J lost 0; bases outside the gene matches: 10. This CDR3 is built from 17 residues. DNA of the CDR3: TGTGCCAGCACCCTGACTAGCGGGAGCACTGTCTCCTACGAGCAGTACTTC. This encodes CASTLTSGSTVSYEQYF.

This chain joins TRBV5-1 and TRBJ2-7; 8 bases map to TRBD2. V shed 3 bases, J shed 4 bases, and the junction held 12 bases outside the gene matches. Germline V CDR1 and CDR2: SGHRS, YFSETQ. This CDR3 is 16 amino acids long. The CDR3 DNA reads TGCGCCAGCAGCTGGGGGGAGAGCGGGAGAAGTTACGAGCAGTACTTC. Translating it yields CASSWGESGRSYEQYF.

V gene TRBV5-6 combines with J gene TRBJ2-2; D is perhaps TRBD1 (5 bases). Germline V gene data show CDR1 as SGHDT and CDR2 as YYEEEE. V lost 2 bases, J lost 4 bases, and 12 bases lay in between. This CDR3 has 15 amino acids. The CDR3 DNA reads TGTGCCAGCAGCTTATTTCGAAGGGGCACCGGGGAGCTGTTTTTT. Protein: CASSLFRRGTGELFF.

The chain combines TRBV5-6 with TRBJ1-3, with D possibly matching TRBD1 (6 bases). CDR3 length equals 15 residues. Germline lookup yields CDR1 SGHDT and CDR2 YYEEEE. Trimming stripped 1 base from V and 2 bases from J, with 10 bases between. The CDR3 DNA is TGTGCCAGCAGCTTGAGGGGGGGCACTGGAAACACCATATATTTT. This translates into CASSLRGGTGNTIYF.

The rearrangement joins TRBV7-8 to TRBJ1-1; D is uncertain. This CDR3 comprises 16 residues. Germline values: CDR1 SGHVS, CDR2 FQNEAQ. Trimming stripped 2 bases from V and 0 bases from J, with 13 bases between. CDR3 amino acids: CASSLMGRNMNTEAFF. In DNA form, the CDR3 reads TGTGCCAGCAGCTTAATGGGCAGAAACATGAACACTGAAGCTTTCTTT.

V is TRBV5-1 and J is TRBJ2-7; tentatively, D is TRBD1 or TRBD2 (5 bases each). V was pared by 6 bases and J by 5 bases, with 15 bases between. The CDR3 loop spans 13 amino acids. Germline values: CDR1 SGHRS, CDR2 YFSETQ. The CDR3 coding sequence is TGCGCCAGCATCTCACCCTCGGGGCACGAGCAGTACTTC. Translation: CASISPSGHEQYF.

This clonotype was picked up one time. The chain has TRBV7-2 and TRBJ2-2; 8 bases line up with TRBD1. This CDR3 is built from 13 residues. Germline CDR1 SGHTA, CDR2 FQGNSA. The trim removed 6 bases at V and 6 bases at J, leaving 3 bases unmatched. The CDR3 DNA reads TGTGCCAGCAGGGACAGGGTCCCCGGGGAGCTGTTTTTT. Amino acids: CASRDRVPGELFF.

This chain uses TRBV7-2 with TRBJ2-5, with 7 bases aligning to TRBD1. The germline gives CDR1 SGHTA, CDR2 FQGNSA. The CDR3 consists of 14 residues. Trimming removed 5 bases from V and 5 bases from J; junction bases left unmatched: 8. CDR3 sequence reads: CASSPTTGLETQYF. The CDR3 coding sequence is TGTGCCAGCAGCCCCACGACAGGGCTGGAGACCCAGTACTTC.

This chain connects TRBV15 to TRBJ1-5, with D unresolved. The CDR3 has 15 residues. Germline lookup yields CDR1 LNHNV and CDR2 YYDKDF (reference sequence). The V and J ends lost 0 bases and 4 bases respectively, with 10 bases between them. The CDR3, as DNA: TGTGCCACCAGCAGAGAGGTGGGCCCAAATCAGCCCCAGCATTTT. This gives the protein CATSREVGPNQPQHF.

The CDR3 DNA sequence: TGTGCCAGCAGGGGTGAACAGCACGGGAACACCATATATTTT. Its translation: CASRGEQHGNTIYF. The V and J genes are TRBV12-3 or TRBV12-4 and TRBJ1-3; unclear D gene. The V and J ends lost 6 bases and 7 bases respectively, with 16 bases between them. The CDR3 contains 14 residues.

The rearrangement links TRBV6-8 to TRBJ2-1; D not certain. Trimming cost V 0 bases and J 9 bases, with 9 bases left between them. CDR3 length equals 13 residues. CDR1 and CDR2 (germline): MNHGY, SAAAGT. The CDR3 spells CASSYSSVPEQFF. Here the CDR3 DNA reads TGTGCCAGCAGTTACTCGAGCGTTCCTGAGCAGTTCTTC.

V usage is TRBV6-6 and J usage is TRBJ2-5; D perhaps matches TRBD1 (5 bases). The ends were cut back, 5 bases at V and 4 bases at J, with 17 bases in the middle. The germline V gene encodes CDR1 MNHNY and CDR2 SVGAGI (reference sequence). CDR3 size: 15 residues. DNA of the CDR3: TGTGCCAGCAGTCGCCCGGGTCAGGGTGGAGAGACCCAGTACTTC. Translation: CASSRPGQGGETQYF.

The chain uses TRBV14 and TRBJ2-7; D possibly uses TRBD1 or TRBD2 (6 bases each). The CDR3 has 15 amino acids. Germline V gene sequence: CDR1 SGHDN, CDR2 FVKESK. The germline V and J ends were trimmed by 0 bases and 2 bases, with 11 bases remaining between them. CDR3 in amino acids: CASSQDWGAPYEQYF. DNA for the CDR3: TGTGCCAGCAGCCAAGATTGGGGGGCACCCTACGAGCAGTACTTC.

The CDR3 bases are TGTGCCAGCAGCCCGGGGACTAGCGGGCGCCGGGGGGAGCAGTACTTC. It translates to CASSPGTSGRRGEQYF. The J gene is TRBJ2-7, the V gene TRBV7-2; 12 nucleotides line up with TRBD2. The CDR3 is 16 amino acids. CDR1 and CDR2 (germline): SGHTA, FQGNSA. V lost 5 bases to trimming and J lost 7 bases; unmatched junction nucleotides: 12. Using reference TRBV7-2 and TRBJ2-7 for the parts outside the CDR3, the full variable domain is GAGVSQSPSNKVTEKGKDVELRCDPISGHTALYWYRQSLGQGLEFLIYFQGNSAPDKSGLPSDRFSAERTGGSVSTLTIQRTQQEDSAVYLCASSPGTSGRRGEQYFGPGTRLTVT.

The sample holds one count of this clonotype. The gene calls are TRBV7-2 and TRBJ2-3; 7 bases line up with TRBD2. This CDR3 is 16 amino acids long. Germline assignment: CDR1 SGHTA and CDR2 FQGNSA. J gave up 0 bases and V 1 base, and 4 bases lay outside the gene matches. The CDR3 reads CASSLGRERSTDTQYF. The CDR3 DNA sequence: TGTGCCAGCAGCTTAGGGCGGGAGCGGAGCACAGATACGCAGTATTTT.

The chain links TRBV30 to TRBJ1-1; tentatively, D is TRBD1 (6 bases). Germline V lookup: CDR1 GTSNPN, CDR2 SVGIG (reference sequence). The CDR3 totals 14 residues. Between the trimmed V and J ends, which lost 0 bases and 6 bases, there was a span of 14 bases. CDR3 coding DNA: TGTGCCTGGAGTGTATGGGGGGGCCGTGCTGAAGCTTTCTTT. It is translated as CAWSVWGGRAEAFF.

The CDR3: CASIGPGEAFF. For the CDR3, the DNA is TGTGCCAGCATAGGCCCTGGGGAAGCTTTCTTT. V usage is TRBV3-1 and J usage is TRBJ1-1; no definite D call. V was pared by 7 bases and J by 8 bases, with 11 bases between. This CDR3 region has 11 residues. The germline V gene encodes CDR1 LGHDT and CDR2 YNNKEL (reference sequence). The variable domain in full, completed from reference TRBV3-1 and TRBJ1-1, reads DTAVSQTPKYLVTQMGNDKSIKCEQNLGHDTMYWYKQDSKKFLKIMFSYNNKELIINETVPNRFSPKSPDKAHLNLHINSLELGDSAVYFCASIGPGEAFFGQGTRLTVV.

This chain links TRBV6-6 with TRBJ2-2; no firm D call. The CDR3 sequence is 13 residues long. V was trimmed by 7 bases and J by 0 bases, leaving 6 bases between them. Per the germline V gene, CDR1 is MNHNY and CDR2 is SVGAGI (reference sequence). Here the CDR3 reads CASKGSNTGELFF. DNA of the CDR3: TGTGCCAGCAAGGGATCGAACACCGGGGAGCTGTTTTTT.

As DNA, the CDR3 is TGTGCCAGCAGCGACAGCGGTTGGGGCTACGAGCAGTACTTC. This encodes CASSDSGWGYEQYF. The chain employs TRBV7-9 and TRBJ2-7; the D gene could be TRBD1 or TRBD2 (5 bases each). There are 14 residues in the CDR3. Germline V gives CDR1 SEHNR, CDR2 FQNEAQ (reference sequence). Trimming removed 5 bases at V and 3 bases at J, with 14 bases between.

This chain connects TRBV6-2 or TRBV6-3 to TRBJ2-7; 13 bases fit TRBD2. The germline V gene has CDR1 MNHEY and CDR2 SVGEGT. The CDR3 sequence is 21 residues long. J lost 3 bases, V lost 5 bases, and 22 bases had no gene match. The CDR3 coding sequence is TGTGCCAGCAGTCCGAGGACAGTGACTAGCGGGAGGCCTCGTTCTCTCTACGAGCAGTACTTC. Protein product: CASSPRTVTSGRPRSLYEQYF.